This T cell receptor (beta chain) was retrieved from a study of blood T cell repertoires in COVID-19. This clone was observed a handful of times. Assay used: immunoSEQ multiplex PCR; TCRdb lists only in-frame clones, some missing. The sample lists about 14,000 clones, over 75% occurring once. CDR1 and CDR2 from the germline V gene are LGHDT and YNNKEL (reference sequence). The CDR3 loop spans 16 amino acids. V lost 4 bases and J lost 4; bases outside the gene matches: 7. The source of this sequence is a human donor in a cohort sampled during active COVID-19. The sample taken for sequencing was peripheral blood. V usage is TRBV3-1 (or the pseudogene TRBV3-2) and J usage is TRBJ2-3; 11 bases fit TRBD2. The CDR3 DNA is TGTGCCAGCAGCCTAACTAGCGGGAGATGGGCAGATACGCAGTATTTT. Amino acid sequence: CASSLTSGRWADTQYF.